This T cell receptor (beta chain) originates from a study of cytomegalovirus exposure and HLA in healthy donors. Turning to the study itself: Earlier results showed 117 million unique TCR beta sequences derived from about 179 million T cells.

Findings and limits, study-wide: Solely CMV serostatus was available to characterize immune exposure. Researchers reported in a later analysis that a missense DCLRE1C variant was tied to TCR beta V- and J-gene trimming. Later analysis revealed greater clonal expansion in HLA-associated TCR beta chains than in equally common others.

This CDR3 region has 15 residues. Unmatched junction bases numbered 10, after V lost 5 bases and J lost 3 bases. Germline-derived CDR1 and CDR2 are MDHEN and SYDVKM. PCR amplification relied on 60 Vbeta primers (plus 13 Jbeta primers). Sequenced by immunoSEQ multiplex PCR; TCRdb stores in-frame clones only, minus some. This table has some 130,000 clones, roughly three quarters appearing once. Remarks on this clone: The antigen is unknown.

The chain links TRBV28 to TRBJ2-7; TRBD1 matches 7 bases. The sequencing sample was made of PBMCs. The source of this sequence is a man younger than 40 in good health and CMV-seronegative. The CDR3 bases are TGTGCCAGCAGTCTGATTGGACAGGTGAACTACGAGCAGTACTTC. Protein sequence: CASSLIGQVNYEQYF.